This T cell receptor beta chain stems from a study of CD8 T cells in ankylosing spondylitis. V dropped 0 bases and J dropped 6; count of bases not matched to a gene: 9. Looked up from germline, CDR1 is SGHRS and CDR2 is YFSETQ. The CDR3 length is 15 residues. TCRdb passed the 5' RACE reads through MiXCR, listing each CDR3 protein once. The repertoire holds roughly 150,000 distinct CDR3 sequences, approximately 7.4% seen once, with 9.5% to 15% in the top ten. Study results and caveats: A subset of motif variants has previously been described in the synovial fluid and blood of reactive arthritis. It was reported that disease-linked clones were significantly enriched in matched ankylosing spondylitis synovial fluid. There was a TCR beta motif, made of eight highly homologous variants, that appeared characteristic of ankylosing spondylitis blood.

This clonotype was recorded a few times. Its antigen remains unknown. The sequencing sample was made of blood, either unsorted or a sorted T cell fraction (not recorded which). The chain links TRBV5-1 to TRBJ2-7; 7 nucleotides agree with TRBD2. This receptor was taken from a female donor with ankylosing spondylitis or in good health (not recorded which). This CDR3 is CASSLDGTTDTEQYF. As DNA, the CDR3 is TGCGCCAGCAGCTTGGATGGGACTACCGATACCGAGCAGTACTTC.